This T cell receptor (beta chain) derives from a study of blood T cell repertoires in COVID-19. Trimming removed 4 bases from V and 7 bases from J; junction bases left unmatched: 11. CDR3 length: 16 amino acids. CDR1 is KGHSH and CDR2 is LQKENI in the germline V gene. Assay used: immunoSEQ multiplex PCR; TCRdb lists only in-frame clones, some missing. The data contain about 200,000 clones, approximately 81% of them seen just once; the ten biggest clones take up about 8%. The rearrangement links TRBV18 to TRBJ2-1; 9 bases align to TRBD1. This TCR derives from a woman older than 75 with acute or convalescent COVID-19. The sequencing input was peripheral blood. The CDR3 loop reads CASSRRDRVNGNEQFF. The CDR3 bases are TGTGCCAGCTCACGCCGGGACAGGGTAAATGGGAATGAGCAGTTCTTC.